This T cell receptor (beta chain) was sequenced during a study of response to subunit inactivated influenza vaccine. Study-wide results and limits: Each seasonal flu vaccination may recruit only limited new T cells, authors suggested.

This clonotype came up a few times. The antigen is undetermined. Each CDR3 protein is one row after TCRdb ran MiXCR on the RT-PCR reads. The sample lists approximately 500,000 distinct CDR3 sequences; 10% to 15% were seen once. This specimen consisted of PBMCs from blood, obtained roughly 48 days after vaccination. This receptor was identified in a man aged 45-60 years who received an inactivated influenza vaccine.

The CDR3, as DNA: TGTGCCACCACGTCCGGGACTAGCGGGAATGAGCAGTTCTTC. It codes for CATTSGTSGNEQFF. The chain is built from TRBV10-3 and TRBJ2-1, with 12 bases fitting TRBD2. With V trimmed by 10 bases and J by 7 bases, 8 bases remained unmatched. The CDR3 consists of 14 residues. Germline CDR1 reads ENHRY; CDR2 reads SYGVKD.